What follows are 17 T cell receptor beta chains derived from one specimen sequenced in a study of siplizumab effects on memory and regulatory T cells. Using immunoSEQ multiplex PCR, the repertoire was profiled, and TCRdb retains in-frame clones only, with some absent. The profile covers about 120,000 clones, with around 93% appearing a single time and over 0.15% taken by the ten largest. Sequenced input: non-Treg CD4+ T cells sorted from blood. The source is a human donor in good health.

The V and J genes are TRBV29-1 and TRBJ1-1; unclear D gene. The CDR3 runs to 13 residues. CDR1 and CDR2 from the germline V gene are SQVTM and ANQGSEA. V shed 7 bases and J shed 0 bases, with 12 bases lying between them. The CDR3 spells CSAVTNMNTEAFF. The CDR3 DNA sequence: TGCAGCGCCGTGACAAACATGAACACTGAAGCTTTCTTT.

The sample holds a few counts of this clone. This chain uses TRBV2 with TRBJ2-3, with D possibly being TRBD1 or TRBD2 (7 bases each). Looked up from germline, CDR1 is SNHLY and CDR2 is FYNNEI. This CDR3 is 17 amino acids long. The V and J ends lost 3 bases and 2 bases respectively, with 18 bases between them. The CDR3 region is CASSDLGEGAYTDTQYF. The DNA for the CDR3 is TGTGCCAGCAGTGATCTGGGGGAGGGGGCCTACACAGATACGCAGTATTTT.

This clone came up once. This chain links TRBV27 with TRBJ2-3, with 7 bases that match TRBD1. V was pared by 1 base and J by 2 bases, with 6 bases of the junction left unmatched. CDR1 MNHEY and CDR2 SMNVEV come from the germline V gene (reference sequence). The CDR3 spans 16 residues. CDR3 in amino acids: CASSLLPGQHTDTQYF. The DNA for the CDR3 is TGTGCCAGCAGTTTATTACCGGGACAGCACACAGATACGCAGTATTTT.

The chain carries TRBV5-8 and TRBJ1-4, with unresolved D. The germline CDR1 and CDR2 sequences are SGHTS and YDEGEE. The CDR3 extends over 15 amino acids. V lost 0 bases and J 8 bases, leaving 14 bases between the germline ends. DNA for the CDR3: TGTGCCAGCAGCTTGGGGACTACAGTGGAGGAAAAACTGTTTTTT. The encoded protein is CASSLGTTVEEKLFF.

The V gene is TRBV7-8, the J gene TRBJ2-1; 15 nucleotides align to TRBD2. Trimming took 1 base from V and 0 from J; bases not matched to a gene: 10. This CDR3 is 21 amino acids long. Germline V CDR1 and CDR2: SGHVS, FQNEAQ. The CDR3 loop is CASSLGPGLAGGQRSYNEQFF. The CDR3 bases are TGTGCCAGCAGCTTAGGCCCGGGACTAGCGGGGGGCCAACGCTCCTACAATGAGCAGTTCTTC.

The genes are TRBV2 and TRBJ1-2; a weak D match, TRBD1 (5 bases). CDR3 length: 16 amino acids. The V end was cut by 3 bases, the J end by 0 bases, with 14 bases between. Germline V gives CDR1 SNHLY, CDR2 FYNNEI. The CDR3 nucleotides are TGTGCCAGCAGTGAGTTGCAGGGAGTCTCTAACTATGGCTACACCTTC. Amino acids: CASSELQGVSNYGYTF.

The V and J genes are TRBV19 and TRBJ2-1, with D possibly TRBD2 on 6 matching bases. The V end was cut by 8 bases, the J end by 4 bases, with 15 bases between. Germline V lookup: CDR1 LNHDA, CDR2 SQIVND (reference sequence). The CDR3 loop spans 14 amino acids. The CDR3 loop is CASHGAGSYNEQFF. Here the CDR3 DNA reads TGTGCCAGTCATGGGGCGGGGTCTTACAATGAGCAGTTCTTC.

CDR3 in DNA: TGTGCCAGCAGCGCTCCTTACCGGGGAAATACGCAGTATTTT. Translating gives CASSAPYRGNTQYF. This rearrangement joins TRBV25-1 to TRBJ2-3, with D maybe TRBD2 (5 bases). Trimming took off 6 bases at V and 7 bases at J, with 17 bases between the two ends. This CDR3 is 14 amino acids long. Per germline, CDR1 MGHDK and CDR2 SYGVNS.

This clone is a singleton in its sample. The J gene is TRBJ1-1, the V gene TRBV30; TRBD1 is a possible D gene (5 bases). This CDR3 comprises 13 residues. In germline, CDR1 is GTSNPN, CDR2 SVGIG (reference sequence). Trimming removed 2 bases at V and 7 bases at J, with 14 bases between. CDR3 in amino acids: CAWSPGRGGEAFF. CDR3 nucleotides: TGTGCCTGGAGTCCAGGGCGGGGAGGTGAAGCTTTCTTT.

This rearrangement joins TRBV28 to TRBJ2-5; D may be TRBD1 or TRBD2 (7 bases each). Trimming cost V 4 bases and J 5 bases, with 20 bases left between them. The germline CDR1 and CDR2 sequences are MDHEN and SYDVKM. The CDR3 consists of 16 residues. CDR3 in DNA: TGTGCCAGCAGTTCCCAGGGGAGGGGGCAGTGGGAGACCCAGTACTTC. This codes for CASSSQGRGQWETQYF.

The chain joins TRBV19 to TRBJ1-2; 8 bases align to TRBD1. The CDR3 sequence is 13 residues long. Germline V gene sequence: CDR1 LNHDA, CDR2 SQIVND (reference sequence). V dropped 6 bases and J dropped 4; count of bases not matched to a gene: 4. The CDR3 protein is CASSRQGTYGYTF. The CDR3 DNA sequence: TGTGCCAGTAGCAGACAGGGGACCTATGGCTACACCTTC.

J is TRBJ2-2 and V is TRBV4-2; D not certain. V was trimmed by 1 base and J by 7 bases, leaving 7 bases between them. Germline V gene sequence: CDR1 LGHNA, CDR2 YNFKEQ. This CDR3 is built from 13 residues. CDR3 sequence (DNA): TGTGCCAGCAGCCAAGCTGAAGTCGGGGAGCTGTTTTTT. As protein: CASSQAEVGELFF.

The V call is TRBV28, the J call TRBJ1-5; D might be TRBD1 (6 bases). The CDR3 totals 15 residues. V lost 6 bases to trimming and J lost 6 bases, with 18 bases between them. Germline V gene sequence: CDR1 MDHEN, CDR2 SYDVKM. CDR3 in DNA: TGTGCCAGCAGCCCGACAGGAAACGTAGGTCAGCCCCAGCATTTT. Protein: CASSPTGNVGQPQHF.

The chain recombines TRBV4-3 with TRBJ1-6, with D uncertain. This CDR3 has 16 residues. The germline V and J ends were trimmed by 0 bases and 6 bases, with 12 bases remaining between them. Germline V gene data show CDR1 as LGHNA and CDR2 as YSLEER. Written as DNA, the CDR3 is TGCGCCAGCAGCCAAGACGTAGGGATCGGTAATTCACCCCTCCACTTT. Protein: CASSQDVGIGNSPLHF.

This clone was counted a single time. The chain combines TRBV10-3 with TRBJ2-2; D is undetermined. Trimming left V 7 bases short and J 2 bases short, with 11 bases between. Germline assignment: CDR1 ENHRY and CDR2 SYGVKD. CDR3 length: 14 residues. Here the CDR3 DNA reads TGTGCCATCACCCCAAACGGTAACACCGGGGAGCTGTTTTTT. It encodes CAITPNGNTGELFF.

The chain recombines TRBV4-3 with TRBJ1-1; a weak D match, TRBD1 (6 bases). This CDR3 is built from 15 residues. From germline, CDR1 is LGHNA and CDR2 YSLEER. V gave up 0 bases and J gave up 11 bases, with 19 bases separating them. CDR3 bases: TGCGCCAGCAGCCAAGATGATGGGGGCGCCACTGGGGCTTTCTTT. Translated, it gives CASSQDDGGATGAFF.

This chain joins TRBV9 and TRBJ2-2, with D perhaps given as TRBD1 or TRBD2 (6 bases each). The germline V and J ends were trimmed by 3 bases and 7 bases, with 22 bases remaining between them. This CDR3 region has 17 residues. CDR1 SGDLS and CDR2 YYNGEE come from the germline V gene. CDR3 bases: TGTGCCAGCAGCGCGGGGGCACAGACTTGGGGTGTCGGGGAGCTGTTTTTT. Translated, it gives CASSAGAQTWGVGELFF.